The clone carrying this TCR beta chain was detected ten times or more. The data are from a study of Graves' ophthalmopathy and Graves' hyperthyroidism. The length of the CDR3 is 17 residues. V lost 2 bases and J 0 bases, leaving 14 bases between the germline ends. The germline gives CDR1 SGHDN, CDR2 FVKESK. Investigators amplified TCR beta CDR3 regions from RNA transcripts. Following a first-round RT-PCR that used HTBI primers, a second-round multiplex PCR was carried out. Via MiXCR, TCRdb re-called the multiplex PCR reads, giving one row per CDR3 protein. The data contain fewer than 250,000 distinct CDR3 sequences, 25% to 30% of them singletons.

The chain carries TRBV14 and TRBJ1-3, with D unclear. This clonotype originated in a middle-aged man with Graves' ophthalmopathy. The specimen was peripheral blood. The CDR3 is CASSQFGGSFSGNTIYF. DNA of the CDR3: TGTGCCAGCAGCCAATTCGGCGGAAGTTTCTCTGGAAACACCATATATTTT.